The TCR beta chain under discussion was sequenced for a study of siplizumab effects on memory and regulatory T cells (dated by TCRdb to between 2018 and 2021). With respect to the entire study: The effect of the anti-CD2 antibody siplizumab on alloreactive T-cell subsets was examined in allogeneic mixed lymphocyte reactions constructed from human PBMCs.

Receptor libraries were prepared by the immunoSEQ multiplex PCR assay. The deep sequencing platform assayed roughly 10^5 TCR templates per sample. Genomic DNA extracted from sorted T cells was the material used for TCRbeta CDR3 sequencing. The paper's data handling went like this. The R programming language was used for clonal analysis of the TCRbeta CDR3 data. Alloreactive CD4+ and CD8+ clones were defined by comparing unstimulated samples with post-reaction CFSE-low samples. Regulatory or non-regulatory origin of alloreactive CD4+ clones was assigned by matching sequences to the sorted unstimulated Treg and non-Treg repertoires. This immuneACCESS table, as held by TCRdb, lists in-frame sequences with V and J called but not all clones. Of the missing ones, under half trace to an unresolved V gene in checked studies; the others have no known cause. Clone size and V and J calls were adopted from that table, with D and trimming inferred from the DNA. Recorded for this sample are under 100,000 clones; about nine tenths of them occurred a single time. About 1.4% of the sample lies in the top ten.

General conclusions and limits of the study: A naive or memory phenotype could not be assigned to roughly 75-95% of proliferating CD4+ or CD8+ clones. In reactions with siplizumab, an average of about 62% of mappable alloreactive CD4+ clones were Treg-derived, compared with roughly 30% in control reactions. Greater diversity appeared to be present in unstimulated naive T cells than in memory T cells, and a substantial contribution to the alloresponse seemed to be made by naive cells. Because sequences at frequencies below about 10^-5 were poorly captured, only a minor fraction of alloreactive clones could be mapped back to unstimulated subsets. Siplizumab significantly lowered the cumulative frequency of alloreactive sequences that could be traced to unstimulated CD4+ memory T cells. Whether proliferating Tregs from siplizumab cultures actually had suppressive function was not functionally confirmed.

Ends trimmed: V by 9 bases, J by 8 bases; bases unmatched to a gene: 10. Its CDR3 holds 13 amino acids, cysteine through phenylalanine. Of the read, only the CDR3 DNA is kept; its 39 bases are in frame from base 1. Based on the germline V gene, the CDR1 and CDR2 sequences are ENHRY and SYGVKD. TCRbeta CDR3 sequencing was performed on sorted unstimulated T cells and on proliferating T cells recovered from mixed lymphocyte reactions. Fresh whole blood from approximately ten HLA-typed healthy donors was used to isolate PBMCs. To map where alloreactive clones came from, CD4+ regulatory T cells in the unstimulated state were FACS-sorted. This clone was observed a handful of times. Its antigen remains unidentified. The sample holds no much larger clone one base away, and base qualities are not on file.

The sample comprised Tregs sorted from blood. Recombination joined TRBV10-3 with TRBJ1-1; 9 junctional bases match TRBD1. This TCR derives from a human donor in good health. This receptor has the CDR3 CAIRQGDAVEAFF. The DNA sequence is given as TGTGCCATACGACAGGGGGACGCGGTCGAAGCTTTCTTT.